A single sample gave rise to the 11 T cell receptor beta chains below, sequenced in a study of T-cell reconstitution after alpha-beta-depleted transplantation in children. The TCRbeta library incorporated unique molecular identifiers. TCRdb recomputed calls from the PCR reads with MiXCR, one row per CDR3 protein. The sample contains about 180,000 distinct CDR3 sequences, 11% of which appear only once. The sample consisted of PBMCs, taken before TCRalphabeta/CD19-depleted stem cell transplant. The receptors were sampled from a boy between 2 and 10 years old with acute myeloid leukemia, due to receive a stem cell transplant.

At least ten counts were recorded for this clonotype. The chain uses TRBV20-1 and TRBJ2-7; no clear D. Trimming removed 1 base at V and 3 bases at J, with 4 bases between. Germline CDR1 DFQATT, CDR2 SNEGSKA (reference sequence). CDR3 size: 11 residues. The CDR3 here is CSARANYEQYF. CDR3 DNA sequence: TGCAGTGCTAGAGCCAACTACGAGCAGTACTTC.

The chain couples TRBV6-5 to TRBJ2-7; maybe TRBD2 (6 bases). This CDR3 region has 13 residues. V shed 0 bases and J shed 5 bases, with 8 bases lying between them. Germline CDR1 and CDR2: MNHEY and SVGAGI. The CDR3 DNA sequence: TGTGCCAGCAGTTACTCGGCGGGAAACGAGCAGTACTTC. It translates to CASSYSAGNEQYF.

Many counts were recorded for this clonotype. The V gene is TRBV5-1, the J gene TRBJ1-1; D uncertain. Trimming stripped 4 bases from V and 1 base from J, with 8 bases between. Germline loops: CDR1 SGHRS, CDR2 YFSETQ. There are 13 residues in the CDR3. CDR3 region: CASSGIRNTEAFF. CDR3 bases: TGCGCCAGCAGCGGGATTAGGAACACTGAAGCTTTCTTT.

The table lists this clonotype with many counts. V usage is TRBV4-1 and J usage is TRBJ1-1; 7 bases map to TRBD1. Germline assignment: CDR1 MGHRA and CDR2 YSYEKL. This CDR3 is 15 amino acids long. V lost 2 bases and J lost 2; bases outside the gene matches: 5. The CDR3 protein is CASSQPRDRNTEAFF. CDR3 in DNA: TGCGCCAGCAGCCAACCCCGGGACAGAAACACTGAAGCTTTCTTT.

This clonotype was detected many times. The chain combines TRBV6-1 with TRBJ2-7; 11 bases match TRBD2. The CDR3 runs 16 residues. Germline CDR1 MNHNS, CDR2 SASEGT. Trimming removed 6 bases from V and 0 bases from J; junction bases left unmatched: 7. CDR3 DNA: TGTGCCAGCAGCAGGGCCGGGACTAGCGGCTCCTACGAGCAGTACTTC. Translating gives CASSRAGTSGSYEQYF.

This clonotype has at least ten counts. V is TRBV12-3 or TRBV12-4 and J is TRBJ1-5, with D maybe TRBD1 (5 bases). CDR3 length: 13 residues. Trimming took off 7 bases at V and 2 bases at J, with 9 bases between the two ends. Written as DNA, the CDR3 is TGTGCCAGCACCCGGGACGGCAATCAGCCCCAGCATTTT. As protein: CASTRDGNQPQHF.

This clonotype came up many times. The chain carries TRBV10-3 and TRBJ1-3, with 10 bases lining up with TRBD1. In germline, CDR1 is ENHRY, CDR2 SYGVKD. The CDR3 loop spans 17 amino acids. V shed 6 bases, J shed 0 bases, and the junction held 8 bases outside the gene matches. CDR3 nucleotide sequence: TGTGCCATCAGACCCGGGACAGGGGCGAACTCTGGAAACACCATATATTTT. Translating gives CAIRPGTGANSGNTIYF.

This clonotype occurred many times. The gene calls are TRBV29-1 and TRBJ1-5; 10 bases agree with TRBD1. V was pared by 4 bases and J by 1 base, with 10 bases of the junction left unmatched. The CDR3 contains 17 residues. Germline lookup yields CDR1 SQVTM and CDR2 ANQGSEA. The CDR3 is CSVAGTGETTSNQPQHF. For the CDR3, the DNA is TGCAGCGTTGCCGGGACAGGGGAAACGACAAGCAATCAGCCCCAGCATTTT.

This clonotype has a handful of counts. This chain uses TRBV29-1 with TRBJ2-3; 7 nucleotides line up with TRBD1. V lost 5 bases to trimming and J lost 1 base; unmatched junction nucleotides: 6. The CDR3 is 14 residues long. CDR1 and CDR2 (germline): SQVTM, ANQGSEA. This CDR3 reads CSVYPQGGTDTQYF. The CDR3 coding sequence is TGCAGCGTTTACCCCCAGGGGGGCACAGATACGCAGTATTTT.

This clonotype has at least ten counts. This chain links TRBV20-1 with TRBJ1-3; D ambiguous. Trimming stripped 0 bases from V and 9 bases from J, with 12 bases between. The CDR3 is 13 amino acids. Germline V lookup: CDR1 DFQATT, CDR2 SNEGSKA (reference sequence). The DNA of the CDR3 is TGCAGTGCTAGAGATCTGGGTCTGGGCACCATATATTTT. The encoded protein is CSARDLGLGTIYF.

Concerning this clonotype: The junction and the germline gene differ at one end; a read error may be behind it. This chain uses TRBV20-1 with TRBJ2-1; no clear D gene. Germline CDR1 reads DFQATT; CDR2 reads SNEGSKA (reference sequence). CDR3 length: 16 residues. CDR3 protein: CSARNLALGSYNEQIF. The CDR3 region has the DNA TGCAGTGCTAGAAACCTCGCGTTAGGCTCCTACAATGAGCAGATCTTC.